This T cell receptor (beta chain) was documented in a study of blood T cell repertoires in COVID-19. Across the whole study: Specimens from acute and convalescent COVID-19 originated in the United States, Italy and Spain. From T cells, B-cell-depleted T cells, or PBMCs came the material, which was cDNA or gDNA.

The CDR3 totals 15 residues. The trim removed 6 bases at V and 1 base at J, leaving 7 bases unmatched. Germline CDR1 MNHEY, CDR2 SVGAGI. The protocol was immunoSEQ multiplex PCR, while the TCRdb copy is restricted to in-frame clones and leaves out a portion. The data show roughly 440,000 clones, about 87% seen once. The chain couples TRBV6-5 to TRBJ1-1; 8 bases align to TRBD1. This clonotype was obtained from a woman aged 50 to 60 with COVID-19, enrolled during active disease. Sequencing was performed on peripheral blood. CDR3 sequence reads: CASSPWTGRNTEAFF. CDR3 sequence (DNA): TGTGCCAGCAGCCCCTGGACAGGGCGGAACACTGAAGCTTTCTTT.